The 19 T cell receptor beta chains below all came from one sample that was sequenced in a study of CD8 T cells in ankylosing spondylitis. Study observations and caveats: Characteristic of ankylosing spondylitis blood, it appeared, was a TCR beta motif comprising several highly homologous variants.

TCRdb independently ran MiXCR on the 5' RACE reads; one entry per CDR3 protein. Of hundreds of thousands of distinct CDR3 sequences listed, more than 9.5% were seen once; the top ten hold about 6.5%. These receptors' targets are unknown. The specimen was blood, either unsorted or a sorted T cell fraction (not recorded which). The receptors originated from a male donor with ankylosing spondylitis.

This clonotype turned up a few times. CDR3 in amino acids: CAWSPPTGTGELFF. As DNA, the CDR3 is TGTGCCTGGAGTCCGCCGACAGGGACCGGGGAGCTGTTTTTT. The chain uses TRBV30 and TRBJ2-2; 7 bases line up with TRBD1. This CDR3 contains 14 residues. Germline V lookup: CDR1 GTSNPN, CDR2 SVGIG (reference sequence). The junction had 5 bases not matched to a gene; V was cut back by 2 bases and J by 5 bases. The complete variable domain, with remaining parts taken from reference TRBV30 and TRBJ2-2, reads SQTIHQWPATLVQPVGSPLSLECTVEGTSNPNLYWYRQAAGRGLQLLFYSVGIGQISSEVPQNLSASRPQDRQFILSSKKLLLSDSGFYLCAWSPPTGTGELFFGEGSRLTVL.

In DNA, the CDR3 is TGTGCCAGCAGCCACGGGGGGGCGGGTGAGACCCAGTACTTC. Amino acids: CASSHGGAGETQYF. This chain links TRBV6-1 with TRBJ2-5, with TRBD2 matching 8 bases. Germline CDR1 reads MNHNS; CDR2 reads SASEGT. The CDR3 extends over 14 amino acids. J gave up 5 bases and V 6 bases, and 8 bases lay outside the gene matches.

In its sample, this clonotype was seen a few times. V gene TRBV24-1 combines with J gene TRBJ1-2; TRBD1 matches 9 bases. Unmatched junction bases numbered 7, after V lost 5 bases and J lost 4 bases. The CDR3 is 15 amino acids. CDR1 and CDR2 from the germline V gene are KGHDR and SFDVKD. The CDR3 sequence is CATSGGQGQSYGYTF. CDR3 bases: TGTGCCACCAGTGGTGGACAGGGGCAGAGCTATGGCTACACCTTC.

This clonotype was detected ten times or more. J is TRBJ2-7 and V is TRBV5-1; D might be TRBD1 (5 bases). CDR1 is SGHRS and CDR2 is YFSETQ in the germline V gene. V gave up 4 bases and J gave up 6 bases, with 20 bases separating them. The CDR3 spans 15 residues. The CDR3 protein is CASSTDPLGVSEQYF. The DNA of the CDR3 is TGCGCCAGCAGCACGGACCCCCTAGGGGTCTCCGAGCAGTACTTC.

This clonotype appeared a few times. The chain uses TRBV20-1 and TRBJ1-5; D unclear. Trimming removed 6 bases from V and 0 bases from J, with 15 bases in between. The CDR3 has 15 residues. The V gene's germline CDR1 is DFQATT and CDR2 SNEGSKA (reference sequence). The CDR3 is CSAYNDGYSNQPQHF. CDR3 coding DNA: TGCAGTGCATATAATGACGGTTATAGCAATCAGCCCCAGCATTTT.

The rearrangement uses TRBV7-7 and TRBJ2-1, with 10 bases fitting TRBD2. The CDR3 is 16 amino acids. J lost 5 bases, V lost 5 bases, and 9 bases had no gene match. Germline V gene lookup returns CDR1 SSHAT and CDR2 FNYEAQ (reference sequence). CDR3 DNA sequence: TGTGCCAGCAGCCCGGGACTAGCGTTTCCCAACAATGAGCAGTTCTTC. Its translation: CASSPGLAFPNNEQFF.

This clonotype has more than one count but fewer than ten. The chain is built from TRBV20-1 and TRBJ2-1, with TRBD2 matching 13 bases. The CDR3 runs 15 residues. Germline trimming cut 6 bases from V and 0 bases from J; bases unmatched to any gene: 2. CDR1 is DFQATT, CDR2 SNEGSKA, per germline (reference sequence). DNA for the CDR3: TGCAGTGCCACTAGCGGGAGGGGCTCCTACAATGAGCAGTTCTTC. Translation: CSATSGRGSYNEQFF.

This clonotype appeared many times. The chain employs TRBV27 and TRBJ1-2, with D possibly being TRBD1 (5 bases). The germline CDR1 and CDR2 sequences are MNHEY and SMNVEV (reference sequence). Trimming pared 5 bases from V and 4 bases from J, leaving 14 bases between. The CDR3 loop spans 14 amino acids. The CDR3, as DNA: TGTGCCAGCAGTCCCCCGGGGCAAACCTATGGCTACACCTTC. It codes for CASSPPGQTYGYTF.

This sequence joins TRBV15 and TRBJ1-3, with unresolved D. Germline loops: CDR1 LNHNV, CDR2 YYDKDF (reference sequence). This CDR3 is 15 amino acids long. Trimming stripped 0 bases from V and 0 bases from J, with 6 bases between. CDR3 residues: CATSRDVFSGNTIYF. CDR3 DNA: TGTGCCACCAGCAGAGACGTTTTCTCTGGAAACACCATATATTTT.

Details on this clonotype: A read error is possible here, since a much larger clone lies one base away. DNA of the CDR3: TGCAGTGCTGGAGACCTCCAGGAAATCAATTCACCCCTCCACTTT. Translated: CSAGDLQEINSPLHF. The V and J genes are TRBV20-1 and TRBJ1-6; D remains unclear. Germline V gene lookup returns CDR1 DFQATT and CDR2 SNEGSKA (reference sequence). The CDR3 spans 15 residues.

The chain joins TRBV19 to TRBJ1-2; TRBD1 agrees at 8 bases. The germline V gene encodes CDR1 LNHDA and CDR2 SQIVND (reference sequence). This CDR3 comprises 15 residues. The junction had 4 bases not matched to a gene; V was cut back by 0 bases and J by 4 bases. CDR3 residues: CASSIDRDRGYGYTF. The CDR3 DNA reads TGTGCCAGTAGTATAGATCGTGACAGGGGCTATGGCTACACCTTC.

This chain uses TRBV15 with TRBJ2-7, with a possible D match to TRBD2 (6 bases). Germline-derived CDR1 and CDR2 are LNHNV and YYDKDF (reference sequence). V lost 1 base and J lost 6, with 16 bases in between. The CDR3 totals 15 residues. CDR3 residues: CATSRATGTGSEQYF. CDR3 sequence (DNA): TGTGCCACCAGCAGAGCCACCGGGACTGGATCCGAGCAGTACTTC.

J is TRBJ2-5 and V is TRBV20-1; no reliable D call. V lost 3 bases, J lost 2 bases, and 10 bases lay in between. CDR1 is DFQATT and CDR2 is SNEGSKA in the germline V gene (reference sequence). This CDR3 contains 13 residues. CDR3 amino acids: CSASGQTQETQYF. The CDR3, as DNA: TGCAGTGCTAGTGGCCAGACTCAAGAGACCCAGTACTTC.

V gene TRBV3-1 combines with J gene TRBJ2-5; tentative D call: TRBD1 (5 bases). Trimming pared 4 bases from V and 9 bases from J, leaving 9 bases between. Germline values: CDR1 LGHDT, CDR2 YNNKEL (reference sequence). There are 11 residues in the CDR3. As DNA, the CDR3 is TGTGCCAGCAGCCGAGAAGGGGCCCAGTACTTC. Translation gives CASSREGAQYF.

CDR3 DNA: TGCAGCGTTGATAGGAGCTCTGGGGCCAACGTCCTGACTTTC. Protein sequence: CSVDRSSGANVLTF. The V gene is TRBV29-1, the J gene TRBJ2-6, with no clear D. Germline lookup yields CDR1 SQVTM and CDR2 ANQGSEA. With 3 bases removed from V and 0 bases from J, the gap between germline ends came to 6 bases. This CDR3 is built from 14 residues.

This clonotype was recorded many times. This sequence joins TRBV15 and TRBJ1-1; possibly TRBD1 for D (5 bases). CDR3 length: 14 residues. V was shortened by 0 bases and J by 1 base, with 6 bases between the two germline ends. From germline, CDR1 is LNHNV and CDR2 YYDKDF (reference sequence). CDR3 residues: CATSRDGGNTEAFF. In DNA form, the CDR3 reads TGTGCCACCAGCAGAGATGGGGGGAACACTGAAGCTTTCTTT.

This clonotype was detected ten times or more. A junction end diverges from the germline sequence, so it may reflect a read error. The chain combines TRBV3-1 with TRBJ2-5; D gene uncertain. The CDR3 runs to 13 residues. Germline lookup yields CDR1 LGHDT and CDR2 YNNKEL (reference sequence). CDR3 in DNA: TGTGCCAGCAGCCAAACCCGCCAAGGGACCCAGTACTTC. Its translation: CASSQTRQGTQYF.

J is TRBJ2-1 and V is TRBV6-1; D is uncertain. Between the trimmed V and J ends, which lost 6 bases and 3 bases, there was a span of 12 bases. The CDR3 runs to 14 residues. CDR1 MNHNS and CDR2 SASEGT come from the germline V gene. This CDR3 is CASSPVQVYNEQFF. The CDR3 bases are TGTGCCAGCAGCCCCGTCCAGGTCTACAATGAGCAGTTCTTC.

This clonotype was seen only a few times. The V call is TRBV20-1, the J call TRBJ2-5; 7 bases fit TRBD2. The CDR3 runs to 14 residues. Germline V gives CDR1 DFQATT, CDR2 SNEGSKA (reference sequence). The junction had 14 bases not matched to a gene; V was cut back by 6 bases and J by 7 bases. In DNA, the CDR3 is TGCAGTGCGACCCCTCCCCTAGGACTAGGGACCCAGTACTTC. It yields the protein CSATPPLGLGTQYF.